Described below is a single T cell receptor (beta chain) sequence and its context. Its target is unknown. One base away lies a much larger clone, so this may be a sequencing read error. The source material, RNA transcripts, was used to amplify TCR beta CDR3 regions. HTBI primers were the set used in a first-round RT-PCR of the TCR CDR3. One entry per CDR3 protein results from TCRdb running MiXCR on the multiplex PCR reads. The sample has about 280,000 distinct CDR3 sequences; approximately 26% are singletons. Patients aged 18 to 65 had newly diagnosed hyperthyroidism of under 2 months' duration. This sample is drawn from a study of T cells in Graves' hyperthyroidism and ophthalmopathy. Study findings and constraints: Expanded thyroid clonotypes (above 0.001) were mostly also found in blood.

This receptor was identified in a man aged 35-49 years with Graves' hyperthyroidism that later progressed to Graves' ophthalmopathy. The sequencing input was blood.

CDR3 protein: CASSLAGWGISGNTIYF. For the CDR3, the DNA is TGTGCCAGCAGCTTAGCTGGGTGGGGCATCTCTGGAAACACCATATATTTT. The V call is TRBV11-1, the J call TRBJ1-3, with a weak D call TRBD1 (5 bases). Germline V gene sequence: CDR1 SGHAT, CDR2 FQDESV (reference sequence). This CDR3 spans 17 amino acids. Trimming took 0 bases from V and 0 from J, leaving 12 bases between them.